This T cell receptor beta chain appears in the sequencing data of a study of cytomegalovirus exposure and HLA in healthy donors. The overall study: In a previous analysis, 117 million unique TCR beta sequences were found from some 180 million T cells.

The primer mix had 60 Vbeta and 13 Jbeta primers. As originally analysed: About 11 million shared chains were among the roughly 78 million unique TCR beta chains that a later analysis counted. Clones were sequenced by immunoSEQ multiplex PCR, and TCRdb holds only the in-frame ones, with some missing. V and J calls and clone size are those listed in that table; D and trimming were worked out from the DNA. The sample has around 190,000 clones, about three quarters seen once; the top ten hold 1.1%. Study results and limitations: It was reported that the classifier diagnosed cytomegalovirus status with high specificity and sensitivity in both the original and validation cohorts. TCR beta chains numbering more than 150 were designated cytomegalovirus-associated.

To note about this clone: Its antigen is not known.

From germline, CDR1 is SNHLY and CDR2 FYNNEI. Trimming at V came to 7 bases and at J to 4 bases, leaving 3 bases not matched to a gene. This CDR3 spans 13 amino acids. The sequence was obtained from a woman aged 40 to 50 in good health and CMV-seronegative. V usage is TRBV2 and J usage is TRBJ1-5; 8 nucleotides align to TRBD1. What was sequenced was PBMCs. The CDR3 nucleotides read TGTGCCAGCACTCGACAGGGGAATCAGCCCCAGCATTTT. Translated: CASTRQGNQPQHF.